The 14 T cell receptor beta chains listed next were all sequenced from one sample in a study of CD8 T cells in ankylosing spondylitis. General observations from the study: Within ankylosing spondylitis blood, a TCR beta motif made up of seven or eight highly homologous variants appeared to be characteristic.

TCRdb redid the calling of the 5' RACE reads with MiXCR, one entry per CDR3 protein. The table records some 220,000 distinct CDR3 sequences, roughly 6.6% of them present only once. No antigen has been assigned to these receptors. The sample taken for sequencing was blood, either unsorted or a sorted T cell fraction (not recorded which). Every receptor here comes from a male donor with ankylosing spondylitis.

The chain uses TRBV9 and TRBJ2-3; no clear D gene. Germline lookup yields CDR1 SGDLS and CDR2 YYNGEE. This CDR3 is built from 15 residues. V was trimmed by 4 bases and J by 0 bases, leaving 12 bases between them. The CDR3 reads CASSIFTQSTDTQYF. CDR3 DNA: TGTGCCAGCAGCATATTCACCCAGAGCACAGATACGCAGTATTTT.

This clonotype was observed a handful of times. CDR3 in amino acids: CALYFGAGEQYF. The CDR3 region has the DNA TGTGCCTTGTACTTTGGAGCGGGCGAGCAGTACTTC. The chain joins TRBV30 to TRBJ2-7; TRBD2 is a possible D gene (6 bases). The CDR3 length is 12 residues. The germline V gene encodes CDR1 GTSNPN and CDR2 SVGIG (reference sequence). V was clipped by 7 bases and J by 6 bases, with 16 bases between them.

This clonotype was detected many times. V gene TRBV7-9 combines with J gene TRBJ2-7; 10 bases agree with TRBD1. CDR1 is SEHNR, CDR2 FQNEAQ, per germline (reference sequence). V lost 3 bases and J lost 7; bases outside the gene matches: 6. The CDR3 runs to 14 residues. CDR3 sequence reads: CASSLLTGGLEQYF. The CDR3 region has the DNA TGTGCCAGCAGCTTGTTGACAGGGGGCCTGGAGCAGTACTTC.

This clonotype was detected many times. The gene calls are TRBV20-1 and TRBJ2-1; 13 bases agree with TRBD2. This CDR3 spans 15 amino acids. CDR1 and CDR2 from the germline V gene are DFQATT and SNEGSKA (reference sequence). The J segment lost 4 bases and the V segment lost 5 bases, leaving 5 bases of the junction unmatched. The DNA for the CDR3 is TGCAGTGCTGCAGAGGGACTAGCGGGGTACAATGAGCAGTTCTTC. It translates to CSAAEGLAGYNEQFF.

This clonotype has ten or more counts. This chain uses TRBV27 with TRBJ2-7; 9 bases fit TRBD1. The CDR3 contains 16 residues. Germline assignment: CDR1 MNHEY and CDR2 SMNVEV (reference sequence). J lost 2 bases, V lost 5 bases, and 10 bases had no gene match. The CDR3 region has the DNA TGTGCCAGCAGTCTCGGCCCGGGACAGGGTACCTACGAGCAGTACTTC. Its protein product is CASSLGPGQGTYEQYF.

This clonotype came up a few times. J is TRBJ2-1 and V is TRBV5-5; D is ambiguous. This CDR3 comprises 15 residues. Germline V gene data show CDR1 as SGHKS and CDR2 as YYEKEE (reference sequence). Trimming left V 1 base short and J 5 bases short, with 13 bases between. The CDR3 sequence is CASSLFQIINNEQFF. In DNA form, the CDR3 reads TGTGCCAGCAGCTTGTTCCAGATAATCAACAATGAGCAGTTCTTC.

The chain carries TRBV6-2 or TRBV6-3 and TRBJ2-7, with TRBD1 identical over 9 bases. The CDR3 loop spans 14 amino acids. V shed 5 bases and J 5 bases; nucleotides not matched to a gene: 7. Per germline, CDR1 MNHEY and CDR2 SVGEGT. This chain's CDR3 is CASSHGTGIHEQYF. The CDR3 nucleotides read TGTGCCAGCAGTCACGGGACAGGGATCCACGAGCAGTACTTC.

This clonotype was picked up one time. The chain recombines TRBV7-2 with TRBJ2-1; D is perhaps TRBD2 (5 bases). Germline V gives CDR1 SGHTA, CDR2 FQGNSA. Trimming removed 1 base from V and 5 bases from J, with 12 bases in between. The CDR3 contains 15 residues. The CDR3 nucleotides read TGTGCCAGCAGCTTAGGGCGGGCCTGGCACAATGAGCAGTTCTTC. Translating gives CASSLGRAWHNEQFF.

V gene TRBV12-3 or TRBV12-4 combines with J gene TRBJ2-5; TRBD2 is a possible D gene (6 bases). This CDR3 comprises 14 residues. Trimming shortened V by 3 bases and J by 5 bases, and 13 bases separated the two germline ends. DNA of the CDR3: TGTGCCAGCAGTTTCGGAGGGAACGTCGAGACCCAGTACTTC. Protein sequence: CASSFGGNVETQYF.

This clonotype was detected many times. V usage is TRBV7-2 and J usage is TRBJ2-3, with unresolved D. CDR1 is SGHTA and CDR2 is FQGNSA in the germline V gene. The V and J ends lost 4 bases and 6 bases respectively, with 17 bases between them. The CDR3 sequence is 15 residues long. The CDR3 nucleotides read TGTGCCAGCAGCTCCTATCCCGGTCGGTACGATACGCAGTATTTT. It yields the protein CASSSYPGRYDTQYF.

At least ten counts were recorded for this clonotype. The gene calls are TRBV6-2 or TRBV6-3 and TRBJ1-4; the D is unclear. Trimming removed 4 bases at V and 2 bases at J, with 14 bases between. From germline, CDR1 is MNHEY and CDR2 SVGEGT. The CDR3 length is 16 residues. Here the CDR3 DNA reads TGTGCCAGCAGTTTCACCCCGGGGATCACTAATGAAAAACTGTTTTTT. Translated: CASSFTPGITNEKLFF.

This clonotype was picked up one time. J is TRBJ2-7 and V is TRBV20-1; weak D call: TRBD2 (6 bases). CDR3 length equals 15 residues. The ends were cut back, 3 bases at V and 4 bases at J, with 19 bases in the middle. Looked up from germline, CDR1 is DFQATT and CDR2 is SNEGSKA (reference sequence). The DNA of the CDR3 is TGCAGTGCTAGCGTGGATGGGGGGATGGGGTACGAGCAGTACTTC. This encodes CSASVDGGMGYEQYF.

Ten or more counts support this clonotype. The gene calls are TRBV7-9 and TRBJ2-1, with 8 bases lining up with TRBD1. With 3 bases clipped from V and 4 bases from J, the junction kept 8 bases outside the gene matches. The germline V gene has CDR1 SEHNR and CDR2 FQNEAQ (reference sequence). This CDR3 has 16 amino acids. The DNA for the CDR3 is TGTGCCAGCAGCTTCCCATGGGGGACAGGATACAATGAGCAGTTCTTC. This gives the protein CASSFPWGTGYNEQFF.

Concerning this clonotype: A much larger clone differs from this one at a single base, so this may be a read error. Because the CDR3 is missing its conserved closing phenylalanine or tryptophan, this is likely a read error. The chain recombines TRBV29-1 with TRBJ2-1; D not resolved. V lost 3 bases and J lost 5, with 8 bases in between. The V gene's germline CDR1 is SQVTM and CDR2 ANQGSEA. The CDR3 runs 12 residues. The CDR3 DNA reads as TGCAGCGTTGAGGGTCTCCACAATGAGCAGTTCTTG. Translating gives CSVEGLHNEQFL.